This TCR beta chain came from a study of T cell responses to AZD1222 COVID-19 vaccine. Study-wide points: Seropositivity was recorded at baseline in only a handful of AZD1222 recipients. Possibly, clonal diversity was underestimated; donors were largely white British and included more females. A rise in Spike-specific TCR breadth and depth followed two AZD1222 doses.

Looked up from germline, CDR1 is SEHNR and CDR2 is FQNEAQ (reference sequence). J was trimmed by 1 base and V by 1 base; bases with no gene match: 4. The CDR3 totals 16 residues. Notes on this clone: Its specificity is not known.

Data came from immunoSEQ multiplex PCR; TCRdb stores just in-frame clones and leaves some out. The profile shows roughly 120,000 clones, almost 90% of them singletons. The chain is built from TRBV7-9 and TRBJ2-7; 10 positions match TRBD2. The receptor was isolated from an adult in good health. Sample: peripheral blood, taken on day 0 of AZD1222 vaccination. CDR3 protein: CASSLGPSGGSYEQYF. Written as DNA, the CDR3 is TGTGCCAGCAGCTTAGGGCCTAGCGGGGGATCCTACGAGCAGTACTTC.